This record concerns one T cell receptor beta chain sequence. Profiling relied on immunoSEQ multiplex PCR, and the TCRdb table lists in-frame clones only, not all of them. In the table there are about 80,000 clones, approximately 80% of which are singletons. Trimming took off 2 bases at V and 6 bases at J, with 8 bases between the two ends. Germline V CDR1 and CDR2: GTSNPN, SVGIG (reference sequence). The CDR3 sequence is 12 residues long. The entry originates in a study of blood T cell repertoires in COVID-19. Background on the study: The United States, Italy and Spain were the sources of the acute and convalescent COVID-19 samples. T cells, B-cell-depleted T cells, or PBMCs supplied cDNA or gDNA.

The chain links TRBV30 to TRBJ2-1; unclear D gene. Sample: peripheral blood. The sequence was collected from a human donor in a cohort sampled during active COVID-19. CDR3 sequence: CAWSYGANEQFF. The CDR3 DNA sequence: TGTGCCTGGAGTTATGGAGCCAATGAGCAGTTCTTC.